This record concerns one T cell receptor (beta chain) sequence. Seattle patients were enrolled during active infection and followed longitudinally. Germline V lookup: CDR1 LNHDA, CDR2 SQIVND (reference sequence). This CDR3 region has 14 residues. The V and J ends lost 6 bases and 0 bases respectively, with 9 bases between them. The data were obtained in a study of blood T cell repertoires in COVID-19. In the study's own analysis: Reference gene primer amplification in the assay estimated nucleated cell counts. TCRdb's table, derived via immunoSEQ multiplex PCR, lists solely in-frame clones and lacks some. V and J calls and clone size are given by that table; D and trimming were obtained from the DNA. The sample holds 250,000 to 400,000 clones, approximately 88% seen once.

The receptor was isolated from a woman aged 25 to 39 with COVID-19, enrolled during active disease. The rearrangement joins TRBV19 to TRBJ1-3; D is perhaps TRBD1 (5 bases). The material sequenced was peripheral blood. The CDR3 here is CASRPDNSGNTIYF. In nucleotides, the CDR3 is TGTGCCAGTAGACCGGACAACTCTGGAAACACCATATATTTT.